The clone carrying this T cell receptor beta chain occurred many times. This record belongs to a study of T cells after yellow fever vaccination. Overall study: Preparation of fractions with low cell numbers was performed using SMART-Seq v4 Ultra Low Input.

Trimming took 5 bases from V and 8 from J; bases not matched to a gene: 5. The CDR3 contains 15 residues. Conversion of TCR transcripts into cDNA relied on 5'RACE template switching, which added a universal primer site and UMIs. TCRdb redid the calling of the 5' RACE reads with MiXCR, one entry per CDR3 protein. The sample has 65,000 to 70,000 distinct CDR3 sequences; approximately 5.9% are singletons. The chain carries TRBV12-3 or TRBV12-4 and TRBJ2-1; 14 bases match TRBD2. Sequenced material: CD4+ T cells sorted from PBMCs, taken roughly 14 days after the first yellow fever vaccination. This TCR was recovered from a young man who received the YFV17D yellow fever vaccine. CDR3 residues: CASSNRLAGGDEQFF. In DNA, the CDR3 is TGTGCCAGCAGTAATAGACTAGCGGGGGGGGATGAGCAGTTCTTC.